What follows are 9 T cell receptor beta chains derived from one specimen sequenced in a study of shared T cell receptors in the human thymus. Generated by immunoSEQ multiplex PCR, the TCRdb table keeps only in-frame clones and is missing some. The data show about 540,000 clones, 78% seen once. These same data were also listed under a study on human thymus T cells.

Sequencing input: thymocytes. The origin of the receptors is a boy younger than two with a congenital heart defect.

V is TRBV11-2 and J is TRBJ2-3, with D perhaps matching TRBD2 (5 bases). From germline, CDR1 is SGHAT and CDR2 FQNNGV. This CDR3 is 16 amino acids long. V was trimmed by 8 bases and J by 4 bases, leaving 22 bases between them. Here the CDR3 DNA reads TGTGCCAGCCGGCCCGCGGGCCTCCGAGAGCCAGATACGCAGTATTTT. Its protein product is CASRPAGLREPDTQYF.

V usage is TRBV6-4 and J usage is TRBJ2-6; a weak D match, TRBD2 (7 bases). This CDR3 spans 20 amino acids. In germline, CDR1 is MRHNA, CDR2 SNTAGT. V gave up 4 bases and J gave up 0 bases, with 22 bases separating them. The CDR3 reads CASSATRGVQDSSGANVLTF. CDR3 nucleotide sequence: TGTGCCAGCAGTGCCACTCGGGGGGTCCAGGACAGCTCTGGGGCCAACGTCCTGACTTTC.

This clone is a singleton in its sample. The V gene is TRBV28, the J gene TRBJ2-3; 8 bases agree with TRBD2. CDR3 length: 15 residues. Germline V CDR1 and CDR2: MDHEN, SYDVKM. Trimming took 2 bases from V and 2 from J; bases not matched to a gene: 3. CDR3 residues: CASSLTSGHTDTQYF. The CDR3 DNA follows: TGTGCCAGCAGTTTAACTAGCGGCCACACAGATACGCAGTATTTT.

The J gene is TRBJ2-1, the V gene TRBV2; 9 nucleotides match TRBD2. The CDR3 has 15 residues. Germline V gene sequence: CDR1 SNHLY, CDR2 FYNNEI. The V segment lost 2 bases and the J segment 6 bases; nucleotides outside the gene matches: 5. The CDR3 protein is CASSESLAGSNEQFF. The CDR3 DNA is TGTGCCAGCAGTGAAAGTCTAGCGGGAAGCAATGAGCAGTTCTTC. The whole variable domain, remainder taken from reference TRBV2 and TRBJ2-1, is EPEVTQTPSHQVTQMGQEVILRCVPISNHLYFYWYRQILGQKVEFLVSFYNNEISEKSEIFDDQFSVERPDGSNFTLKIRSTKLEDSAMYFCASSESLAGSNEQFFGPGTRLTVL.

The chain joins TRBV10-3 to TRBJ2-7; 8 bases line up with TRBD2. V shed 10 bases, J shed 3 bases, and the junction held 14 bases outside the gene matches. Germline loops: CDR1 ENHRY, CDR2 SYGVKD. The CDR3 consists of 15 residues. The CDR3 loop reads CASKEREPKNYEQYF. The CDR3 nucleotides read TGTGCCAGCAAGGAGCGGGAGCCCAAAAACTACGAGCAGTACTTC.

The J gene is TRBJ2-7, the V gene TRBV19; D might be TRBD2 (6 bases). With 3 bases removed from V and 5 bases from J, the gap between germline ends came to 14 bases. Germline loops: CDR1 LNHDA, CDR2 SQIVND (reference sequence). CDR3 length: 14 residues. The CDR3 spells CASSMGGRDHEQYF. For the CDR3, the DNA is TGTGCCAGTAGTATGGGAGGCAGGGACCACGAGCAGTACTTC.

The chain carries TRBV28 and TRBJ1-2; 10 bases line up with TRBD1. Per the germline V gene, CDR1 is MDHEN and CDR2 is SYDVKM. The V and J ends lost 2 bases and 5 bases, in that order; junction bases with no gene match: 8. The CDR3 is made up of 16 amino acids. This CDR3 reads CASSLRQGAPRYGYTF. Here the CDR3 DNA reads TGTGCCAGCAGTTTACGACAGGGGGCGCCGAGATATGGCTACACCTTC.

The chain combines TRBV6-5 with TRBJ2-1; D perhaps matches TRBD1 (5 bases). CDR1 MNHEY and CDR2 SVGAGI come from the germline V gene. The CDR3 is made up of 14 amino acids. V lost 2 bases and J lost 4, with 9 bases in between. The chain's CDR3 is CASSYEDKYNEQFF. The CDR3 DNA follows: TGTGCCAGCAGTTACGAGGACAAGTACAATGAGCAGTTCTTC.

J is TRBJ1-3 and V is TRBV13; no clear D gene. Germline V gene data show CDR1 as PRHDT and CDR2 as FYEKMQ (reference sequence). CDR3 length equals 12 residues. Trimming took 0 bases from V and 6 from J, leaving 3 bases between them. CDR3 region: CASSLGINTIYF. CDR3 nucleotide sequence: TGTGCCAGCAGCTTAGGCATAAACACCATATATTTT.